The 8 T cell receptor beta chains listed next were all sequenced from one sample in a study of T-cell reconstitution after alpha-beta-depleted transplantation in children. Molecular barcoding with unique molecular identifiers was used for the TCRbeta library. TCRdb redid the calling of the PCR reads with MiXCR, one entry per CDR3 protein. Of fewer than 700,000 distinct CDR3 sequences in the sample, 13% are singletons; the top ten hold about 2%. The material sequenced was PBMCs, mostly from graft donor cells, taken 360 days after TCRalphabeta/CD19-depleted stem cell transplant. All receptors derive from a male patient younger than 18 who had a stem cell transplant for acute myeloid leukemia, so the T cells may come from the graft donor.

The genes are TRBV28 and TRBJ2-5, with D tentatively TRBD1 (5 bases). CDR3 length: 15 amino acids. V lost 0 bases, J lost 4 bases, and 12 bases lay in between. Germline V CDR1 and CDR2: MDHEN, SYDVKM. The CDR3 DNA is TGTGCCAGCAGTTTATGGGGCAGGGTATCAGAGACCCAGTACTTC. Protein sequence: CASSLWGRVSETQYF.

The chain uses TRBV6-1 and TRBJ2-5, with D uncertain. The CDR3 is 15 amino acids. The V end was cut by 6 bases, the J end by 1 base, with 15 bases between. Germline V gene sequence: CDR1 MNHNS, CDR2 SASEGT. The CDR3 loop is CASRADSGPQETQYF. The CDR3 DNA follows: TGTGCCAGCAGGGCCGACTCCGGGCCCCAAGAGACCCAGTACTTC.

This clonotype was found a few times. The chain uses TRBV29-1 and TRBJ2-3; D is unclear. The CDR3 runs 13 residues. V was shortened by 2 bases and J by 2 bases, with 8 bases between the two germline ends. Germline loops: CDR1 SQVTM, CDR2 ANQGSEA. This CDR3 is CSVELGLTDTQYF. DNA of the CDR3: TGCAGCGTTGAACTAGGCCTCACAGATACGCAGTATTTT.

Only a few counts were recorded for this clonotype. At one end, the junction sequence differs from germline, possibly due to a read error. This CDR3 reads CASSIAGGGFEQYF. In nucleotides, the CDR3 is TGTGCCAGCAGTATAGCGGGAGGAGGGTTCGAGCAGTACTTC. The chain uses TRBV12-3 or TRBV12-4 and TRBJ2-7; 10 bases map to TRBD2. The CDR3 covers 14 residues.

This chain joins TRBV5-1 and TRBJ2-1, with D possibly TRBD1 on 5 matching bases. V was clipped by 6 bases and J by 7 bases, with 17 bases between them. The CDR3 spans 14 residues. The germline V gene has CDR1 SGHRS and CDR2 YFSETQ. The CDR3 region has the DNA TGCGCCAGCAACCTCAATCTAGGGGAAAATGAGCAGTTCTTC. Protein product: CASNLNLGENEQFF.

This clonotype was recorded a few times. The chain recombines TRBV5-1 with TRBJ1-1, with D possibly being TRBD1 (5 bases). Trimming shortened V by 4 bases and J by 5 bases, and 15 bases separated the two germline ends. CDR3 length: 14 residues. Germline assignment: CDR1 SGHRS and CDR2 YFSETQ. The CDR3 here is CASSPPDIRTEAFF. The CDR3 DNA reads as TGCGCCAGCAGCCCTCCGGACATCCGGACTGAAGCTTTCTTT.

This clonotype turned up a few times. The chain uses TRBV5-1 and TRBJ1-4, with D unclear. V dropped 0 bases and J dropped 4 bases, with 10 bases sitting between them. The V gene's germline CDR1 is SGHRS and CDR2 YFSETQ. This CDR3 comprises 15 residues. In DNA, the CDR3 is TGCGCCAGCAGCTTGGTCGGGGTCGTTAATGAAAAACTGTTTTTT. This gives the protein CASSLVGVVNEKLFF.

A remark on this clonotype: Possible read error: a much larger clone is one base away. This chain joins TRBV29-1 and TRBJ2-1; D remains ambiguous. Germline-derived CDR1 and CDR2 are SQVTM and ANQGSEA. The CDR3 consists of 11 residues. The V end lost 7 bases, the J end lost 9 bases, and 13 bases lay between the germline ends. The CDR3 coding sequence is TGCAGCGCTTATTTGGGCCTTGAGCAGTTCTTC. It encodes CSAYLGLEQFF.